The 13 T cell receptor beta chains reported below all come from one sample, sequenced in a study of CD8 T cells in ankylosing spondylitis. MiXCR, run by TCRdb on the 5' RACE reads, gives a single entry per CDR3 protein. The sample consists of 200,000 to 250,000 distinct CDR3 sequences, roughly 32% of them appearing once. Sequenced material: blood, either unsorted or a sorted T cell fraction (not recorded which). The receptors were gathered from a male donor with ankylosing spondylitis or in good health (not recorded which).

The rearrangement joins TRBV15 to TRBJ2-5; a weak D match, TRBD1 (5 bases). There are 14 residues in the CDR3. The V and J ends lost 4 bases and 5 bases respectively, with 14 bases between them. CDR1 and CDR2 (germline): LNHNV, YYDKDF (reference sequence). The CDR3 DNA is TGTGCCACCAGCACTACAGACAGTATTGAGACCCAGTACTTC. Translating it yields CATSTTDSIETQYF.

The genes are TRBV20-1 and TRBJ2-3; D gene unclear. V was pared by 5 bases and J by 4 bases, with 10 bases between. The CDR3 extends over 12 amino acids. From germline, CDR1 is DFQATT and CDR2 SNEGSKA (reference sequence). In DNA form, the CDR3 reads TGCAGTGCTGGGTCTTTCCCAGATACGCAGTATTTT. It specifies CSAGSFPDTQYF.

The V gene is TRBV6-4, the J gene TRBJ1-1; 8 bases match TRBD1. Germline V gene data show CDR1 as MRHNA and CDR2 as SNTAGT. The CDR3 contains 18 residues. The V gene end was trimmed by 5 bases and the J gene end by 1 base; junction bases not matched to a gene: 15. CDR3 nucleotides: TGTGCCAGCAGTTTAGCACGGGGACAGGCATCTAAGAACACTGAAGCTTTCTTT. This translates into CASSLARGQASKNTEAFF.

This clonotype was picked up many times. The CDR3 spells CSARGTNQETQYF. The DNA of the CDR3 is TGCAGTGCTAGAGGGACTAATCAAGAGACCCAGTACTTC. This sequence joins TRBV20-1 and TRBJ2-5; D is perhaps TRBD2 (6 bases). Trimming removed 1 base from V and 2 bases from J, with 8 bases in between. The germline V gene encodes CDR1 DFQATT and CDR2 SNEGSKA (reference sequence). This CDR3 region has 13 residues.

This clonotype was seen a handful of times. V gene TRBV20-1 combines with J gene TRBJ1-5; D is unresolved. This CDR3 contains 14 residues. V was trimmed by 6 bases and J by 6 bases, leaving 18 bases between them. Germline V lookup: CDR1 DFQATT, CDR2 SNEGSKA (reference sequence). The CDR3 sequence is CSAPLSGGGQPQHF. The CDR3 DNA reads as TGCAGTGCACCCTTAAGCGGAGGAGGTCAGCCCCAGCATTTT.

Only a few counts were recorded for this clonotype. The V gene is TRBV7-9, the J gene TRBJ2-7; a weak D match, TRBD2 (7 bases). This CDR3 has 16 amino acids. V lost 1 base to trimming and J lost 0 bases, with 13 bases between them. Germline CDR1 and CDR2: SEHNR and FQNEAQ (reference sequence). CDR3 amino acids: CASSLDGGGLSYEQYF. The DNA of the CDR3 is TGTGCCAGCAGCTTAGATGGCGGGGGCCTCTCCTACGAGCAGTACTTC.

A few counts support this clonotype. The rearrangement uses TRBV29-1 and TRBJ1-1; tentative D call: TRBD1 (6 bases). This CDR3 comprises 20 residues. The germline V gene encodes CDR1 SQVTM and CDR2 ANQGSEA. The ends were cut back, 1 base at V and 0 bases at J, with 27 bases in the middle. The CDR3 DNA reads TGCAGCGTTGAAGGTCCGGTGAAGGGGGATTTCCCACTCATGAACACTGAAGCTTTCTTT. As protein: CSVEGPVKGDFPLMNTEAFF. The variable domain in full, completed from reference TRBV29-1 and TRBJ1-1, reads SAVISQKPSRDICQRGTSLTIQCQVDSQVTMMFWYRQQPGQSLTLIATANQGSEATYESGFVIDKFPISRPNLTFSTLTVSNMSPEDSSIYLCSVEGPVKGDFPLMNTEAFFGQGTRLTVV.

CDR3 amino acids: CASSALGMNTEAFF. In DNA, the CDR3 is TGTGCCAGCAGTGCTCTAGGGATGAACACTGAAGCTTTCTTT. J is TRBJ1-1 and V is TRBV28; D gene ambiguous. Germline V gene sequence: CDR1 MDHEN, CDR2 SYDVKM. CDR3 length: 14 residues. Trimming stripped 5 bases from V and 0 bases from J, with 10 bases between.

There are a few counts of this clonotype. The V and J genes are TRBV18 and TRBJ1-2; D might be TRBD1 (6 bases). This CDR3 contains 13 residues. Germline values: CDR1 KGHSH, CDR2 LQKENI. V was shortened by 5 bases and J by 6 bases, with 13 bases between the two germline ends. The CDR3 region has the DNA TGTGCCAGCTCATCACAGGGTACCCATGGCTACACCTTC. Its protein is CASSSQGTHGYTF. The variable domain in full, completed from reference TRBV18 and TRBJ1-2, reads NAGVMQNPRHLVRRRGQEARLRCSPMKGHSHVYWYRQLPEEGLKFMVYLQKENIIDESGMPKERFSAEFPKEGPSILRIQQVVRGDSAAYFCASSSQGTHGYTFGSGTRLTVV.

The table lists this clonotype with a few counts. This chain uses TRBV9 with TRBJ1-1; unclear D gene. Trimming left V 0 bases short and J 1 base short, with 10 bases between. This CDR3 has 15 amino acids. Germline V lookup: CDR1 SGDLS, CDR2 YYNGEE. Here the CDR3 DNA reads TGTGCCAGCAGCGTAGGATGGATCGGGAACACTGAAGCTTTCTTT. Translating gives CASSVGWIGNTEAFF. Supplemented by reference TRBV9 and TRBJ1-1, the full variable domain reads DSGVTQTPKHLITATGQRVTLRCSPRSGDLSVYWYQQSLDQGLQFLIQYYNGEERAKGNILERFSAQQFPDLHSELNLSSLELGDSALYFCASSVGWIGNTEAFFGQGTRLTVV.

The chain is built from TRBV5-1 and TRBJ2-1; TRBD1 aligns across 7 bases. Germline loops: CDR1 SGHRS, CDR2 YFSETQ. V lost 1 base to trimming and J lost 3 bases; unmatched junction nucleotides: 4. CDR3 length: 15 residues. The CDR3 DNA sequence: TGCGCCAGCAGCTTGAGGGGGCCGGACTACAATGAGCAGTTCTTC. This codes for CASSLRGPDYNEQFF.

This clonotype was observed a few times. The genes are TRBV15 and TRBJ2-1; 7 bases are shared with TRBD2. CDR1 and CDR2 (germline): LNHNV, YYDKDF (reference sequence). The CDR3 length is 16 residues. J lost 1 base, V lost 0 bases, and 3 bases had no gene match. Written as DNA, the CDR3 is TGTGCCACCAGCAGAGACCCCGGGGGGTCCTACAATGAGCAGTTCTTC. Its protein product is CATSRDPGGSYNEQFF.

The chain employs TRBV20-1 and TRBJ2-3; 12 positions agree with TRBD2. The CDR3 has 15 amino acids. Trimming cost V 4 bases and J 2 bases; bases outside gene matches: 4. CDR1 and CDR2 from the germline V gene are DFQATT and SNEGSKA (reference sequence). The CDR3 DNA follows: TGCAGTGCTATTGGACTAGCGGGGACCACAGATACGCAGTATTTT. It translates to CSAIGLAGTTDTQYF.